The 5 T cell receptor beta chains below come from one sample, sequenced in a study of blood T cell repertoires in COVID-19. The table came from immunoSEQ multiplex PCR; TCRdb's copy has only in-frame clones and leaves some out. This sample has hundreds of thousands of clones; about 80% occur once, and the top ten carry more than 4.5%. Specimen: peripheral blood. These receptors originate from an elderly woman with active or convalescent COVID-19.

The V call is TRBV6-5, the J call TRBJ1-6, with a tentative D call TRBD1 (5 bases). The V gene's germline CDR1 is MNHEY and CDR2 SVGAGI. V gave up 6 bases and J gave up 10 bases, with 16 bases separating them. The CDR3 runs to 14 residues. The CDR3 nucleotides read TGTGCCAGCAGACTCTACGGGGGGGGATCACCCCTCCACTTT. Protein sequence: CASRLYGGGSPLHF.

This clone was found a few times. The J gene is TRBJ1-1, the V gene TRBV6-5; TRBD1 matches at 10 bases. CDR3 length: 14 residues. The ends lost 4 bases at V and 5 bases at J; junction bases unmatched: 4. Per germline, CDR1 MNHEY and CDR2 SVGAGI. The CDR3 sequence: CASSLLDRGTEAFF. In nucleotides, the CDR3 is TGTGCCAGCAGTTTGTTGGACAGGGGGACTGAAGCTTTCTTT.

The chain recombines TRBV2 with TRBJ2-3; 7 bases line up with TRBD2. Trimming at V came to 7 bases and at J to 1 base, leaving 5 bases not matched to a gene. Per the germline V gene, CDR1 is SNHLY and CDR2 is FYNNEI. This CDR3 is 14 amino acids long. CDR3 loop: CASTVGLGTDTQYF. In DNA, the CDR3 is TGTGCCAGCACTGTCGGACTAGGCACAGATACGCAGTATTTT.

This rearrangement joins TRBV7-6 to TRBJ2-1; perhaps TRBD2 as D (6 bases). V lost 1 base and J 3 bases, leaving 13 bases between the germline ends. Germline values: CDR1 SGHVS, CDR2 FNYEAQ. There are 16 residues in the CDR3. The CDR3 reads CASSLGPGDGYNEQFF. The CDR3 DNA reads TGTGCCAGCAGCTTAGGTCCGGGAGACGGCTACAATGAGCAGTTCTTC.

The V gene is TRBV28, the J gene TRBJ2-2; a weak D match, TRBD2 (5 bases). With 7 bases removed from V and 5 bases from J, the gap between germline ends came to 20 bases. This CDR3 region has 16 residues. The germline V gene encodes CDR1 MDHEN and CDR2 SYDVKM. CDR3: CASTQYVAGRTGELFF. The CDR3 region has the DNA TGTGCCAGCACCCAGTATGTGGCGGGTAGAACCGGGGAGCTGTTTTTT.